This paragraph reports one TCR beta chain. Its specificity is unknown. Only in-frame clones appear in the TCRdb table, and some are missing; sequencing was by immunoSEQ multiplex PCR. The table records fewer than 20,000 clones, roughly four fifths of them present only once. These data originate in a study of CD4 T cells in relation to SARS-CoV-2 and coronaviruses. Study-wide background: No peptide or an HIV-1 Nef peptide pool served as negative control. Points from the study as a whole: Pre-pandemic and post-infection samples never came from the same donor. In roughly 65% of donors, memory CD4+ clonotypes crossrecognized SARS-CoV-2 and at least one common cold coronavirus spike.

CD4+ T cells from unexposed donors were obtained before the COVID-19 pandemic (2011-2018). After about ten days of culture, CD4+ T cells were isolated. On days 3 and 7, cultures got half fresh IL-2 medium. The germline V gene has CDR1 PRHDT and CDR2 FYEKMQ (reference sequence). The CDR3 totals 14 residues. Trimming shortened V by 3 bases and J by 2 bases, and 11 bases separated the two germline ends. The clonotype comes from a human donor in good health. The V call is TRBV13, the J call TRBJ2-7; TRBD2 is a possible D gene (6 bases). What was sequenced was CD4+ T cells from PBMCs, cultured in vitro. The CDR3 DNA sequence: TGTGCCAGCAGCTTTGGCGGGGCCCCCTACGAGCAGTACTTC. This encodes CASSFGGAPYEQYF.